One T cell receptor (beta chain) is described in this entry. This entry belongs to a study of blood T cell repertoires in COVID-19. About the study: PBMCs, B-cell-depleted T cells, or T cells provided the cDNA or gDNA that made up the material.

All enrollees were about 18 to 95 years old and from about two dozen US areas. Recovered status applied to Cohort 3 donors who had two consecutive negative PCRs. It also applied to those with clearance or with symptom resolution. Trimming shortened V by 0 bases and J by 0 bases, and 11 bases separated the two germline ends. Germline CDR1 reads SGHRS; CDR2 reads YFSETQ. The CDR3 length is 16 residues. In the authors' workflow: Amplifying reference gene primers gave estimates of nucleated cell counts. The table came from immunoSEQ multiplex PCR; TCRdb's copy has only in-frame clones and leaves some out. V, J and clone size reflect that table, while D and trimming were determined from the DNA. This table has 150,000 to 200,000 clones, around 89% appearing once.

The rearrangement links TRBV5-1 to TRBJ2-3; the D gene is possibly TRBD2 (7 bases). The sequenced sample was PBMCs or T cells enriched from blood (not recorded which). The TCR sequence derives from a woman in her fifties or sixties who had recovered from COVID-19. The CDR3 coding sequence is TGCGCCAGCAGCTTGGCGGGGGGCCCTAGCACAGATACGCAGTATTTT. It encodes CASSLAGGPSTDTQYF.